A single sample gave rise to the 29 T cell receptor beta chains below, sequenced in a study of regulatory T cells in long-lasting Graves disease. With iRepertoire HTBI primers and Arm-PCR of CDR3 regions, TCR beta libraries were built. Each CDR3 protein is one row after TCRdb ran MiXCR on the multiplex PCR reads. This table holds some 450,000 distinct CDR3 sequences, less than 25% found once. Time point of the sample: persistent/refractory GD, antithyroid drugs over 5 years with positive TRAb. Following extraction of RNA from PBMCs, that RNA was used to make the TCR library. The sequencing used peripheral blood mononuclear cells (PBMCs), collected when the disease was refractory, from a patient treated with antithyroid drugs. The receptors were sampled from a female donor with Graves disease.

This rearrangement joins TRBV19 to TRBJ2-5; no clear D gene. Looked up from germline, CDR1 is LNHDA and CDR2 is SQIVND (reference sequence). The V end lost 3 bases, the J end lost 1 base, and 15 bases lay between the germline ends. This CDR3 is built from 16 residues. For the CDR3, the DNA is TGTGCCAGTAGTATGCCGGGCAGTCGAATCCAAGAGACCCAGTACTTC. Translated, it gives CASSMPGSRIQETQYF.

V usage is TRBV20-1 and J usage is TRBJ2-5; no definite D call. The CDR3 has 13 amino acids. V dropped 5 bases and J dropped 0 bases, with 10 bases sitting between them. Germline CDR1 and CDR2: DFQATT and SNEGSKA (reference sequence). CDR3 nucleotides: TGCAGTGCTGGCCACGGGTACCAAGAGACCCAGTACTTC. Its translation: CSAGHGYQETQYF.

This clonotype appeared a single time. The chain is built from TRBV6-2 or TRBV6-3 and TRBJ1-4; perhaps TRBD1 as D (6 bases). The CDR3 runs 15 residues. V lost 5 bases and J 7 bases, leaving 17 bases between the germline ends. Per germline, CDR1 MNHEY and CDR2 SVGEGT. The CDR3 nucleotides are TGTGCCAGCAGTATACTGGCGGGGGCGGGTGAAAAACTGTTTTTT. This translates into CASSILAGAGEKLFF.

The rearrangement uses TRBV7-9 and TRBJ1-1; 7 nucleotides match TRBD1. This CDR3 contains 17 residues. After removal of 5 bases from V and 6 bases from J, the junction contained 18 bases not matched to a gene. The germline V gene encodes CDR1 SEHNR and CDR2 FQNEAQ (reference sequence). The CDR3 nucleotides read TGTGCCAGCAGCCTCTCCCCCGGGACAGCAAAGGACCCTGAAGCTTTCTTT. This encodes CASSLSPGTAKDPEAFF.

This clonotype was seen repeatedly, ten times or more. This chain links TRBV28 with TRBJ2-7; D remains ambiguous. V dropped 6 bases and J dropped 0 bases, with 3 bases sitting between them. The length of the CDR3 is 11 residues. Germline assignment: CDR1 MDHEN and CDR2 SYDVKM. This CDR3 reads CASRTSYEQYF. CDR3 DNA sequence: TGTGCCAGCAGAACCTCCTACGAGCAGTACTTC.

Many counts were recorded for this clonotype. V and J are TRBV11-2 and TRBJ2-7, with D possibly TRBD2 on 6 matching bases. The length of the CDR3 is 15 residues. The germline CDR1 and CDR2 sequences are SGHAT and FQNNGV. V dropped 0 bases and J dropped 2 bases, with 11 bases sitting between them. CDR3 residues: CASSLELSGAYEQYF. The CDR3 nucleotides read TGTGCCAGCAGCTTAGAGCTTAGCGGTGCCTACGAGCAGTACTTC.

This clonotype was counted only a few times. The chain uses TRBV7-8 and TRBJ2-1; 8 bases line up with TRBD2. This CDR3 has 14 amino acids. The germline CDR1 and CDR2 sequences are SGHVS and FQNEAQ. V trimming: 5 bases; J trimming: 0 bases; junction bases outside the gene matches: 0. CDR3 sequence: CASSREGSYNEQFF. CDR3 nucleotides: TGTGCCAGCAGCCGGGAGGGCTCCTACAATGAGCAGTTCTTC. Based on the CDR3 plus reference TRBV7-8 and TRBJ2-1, the full variable domain is GAGVSQSPRYKVAKRGQDVALRCDPISGHVSLFWYQQALGQGPEFLTYFQNEAQLDKSGLPSDRFFAERPEGSVSTLKIQRTQQEDSAVYLCASSREGSYNEQFFGPGTRLTVL.

This clonotype was counted ten times or more. The rearrangement joins TRBV2 to TRBJ2-6; D is undetermined. The CDR3 extends over 16 amino acids. Trimming shortened V by 4 bases and J by 0 bases, and 10 bases separated the two germline ends. The germline CDR1 and CDR2 sequences are SNHLY and FYNNEI. The CDR3 DNA follows: TGTGCCAGCAGTGTCGCGGCGAGCTCTGGGGCCAACGTCCTGACTTTC. It translates to CASSVAASSGANVLTF.

V is TRBV27 and J is TRBJ2-7, with D tentatively TRBD1 (5 bases). The V and J ends lost 5 bases and 5 bases respectively, with 19 bases between them. CDR1 is MNHEY, CDR2 SMNVEV, per germline (reference sequence). The CDR3 totals 15 residues. DNA for the CDR3: TGTGCCAGCAGTGTCAGGACACGTTCGATGAACGAGCAGTACTTC. This encodes CASSVRTRSMNEQYF.

V and J are TRBV5-4 and TRBJ1-1, with D unresolved. CDR3 length: 12 amino acids. The V gene's germline CDR1 is SGHNT and CDR2 YYREEE (reference sequence). Trimming left V 4 bases short and J 3 bases short, with 7 bases between. CDR3 amino acids: CASSRADTEAFF. Here the CDR3 DNA reads TGTGCCAGCAGCAGGGCGGACACTGAAGCTTTCTTT.

A note on this clonotype: Germline and junction disagree at one end, which may indicate a read error. The gene calls are TRBV3-1 and TRBJ2-5; 9 nucleotides align to TRBD2. Germline lookup yields CDR1 LGHDT and CDR2 YNNKEL (reference sequence). There are 16 residues in the CDR3. In nucleotides, the CDR3 is TGTGCCAGCAGCCAAGGGCGGCTAGCGGGAAGGGAGACCCAGCACTTC. Translating it yields CASSQGRLAGRETQHF.

This clonotype was counted between two and nine times. The CDR3 sequence: CASSYGPGGKNTEAFF. In nucleotides, the CDR3 is TGTGCCAGCAGCTATGGTCCAGGGGGCAAGAACACTGAAGCTTTCTTT. The chain is built from TRBV5-6 and TRBJ1-1; 8 nucleotides align to TRBD1. Trimming cost V 3 bases and J 1 base; bases outside gene matches: 8. Germline CDR1 SGHDT, CDR2 YYEEEE. This CDR3 comprises 16 residues.

This clonotype was detected a few times. J is TRBJ2-7 and V is TRBV30, with TRBD1 matching 8 bases. The germline V gene has CDR1 GTSNPN and CDR2 SVGIG (reference sequence). The V and J ends lost 5 bases and 2 bases, in that order; junction bases with no gene match: 5. This CDR3 has 13 residues. The CDR3 here is CAWLRDRTYEQYF. Written as DNA, the CDR3 is TGTGCCTGGCTCCGGGACAGGACCTACGAGCAGTACTTC.

The chain recombines TRBV6-1 with TRBJ2-1; tentative D call: TRBD1 (7 bases). CDR1 is MNHNS and CDR2 is SASEGT in the germline V gene. CDR3 length equals 18 residues. Trimming pared 7 bases from V and 5 bases from J, leaving 27 bases between. The CDR3 sequence is CASTDRVVFWDSNNEQFF. The DNA for the CDR3 is TGTGCCAGCACCGACAGGGTTGTCTTTTGGGACTCTAACAATGAGCAGTTCTTC.

The rearrangement joins TRBV20-1 to TRBJ2-1, with 7 bases aligning to TRBD2. Germline assignment: CDR1 DFQATT and CDR2 SNEGSKA (reference sequence). V lost 0 bases, J lost 10 bases, and 9 bases stayed unmatched. CDR3 length equals 14 residues. CDR3 sequence (DNA): TGCAGTGCTAGAGATCAGGGAGGGAGGACAGAGCAGTTCTTC. Amino acids: CSARDQGGRTEQFF.

This chain uses TRBV7-2 with TRBJ1-3; 8 bases are shared with TRBD1. Germline V gene data show CDR1 as SGHTA and CDR2 as FQGNSA. The CDR3 consists of 14 residues. Germline trimming cut 4 bases from V and 2 bases from J; bases unmatched to any gene: 1. CDR3 loop: CASSSDRAGNTIYF. CDR3 nucleotide sequence: TGTGCCAGCAGCTCGGACAGGGCTGGAAACACCATATATTTT.

The table lists this clonotype with a count of one. The chain has TRBV29-1 and TRBJ2-7; possible D gene TRBD2, 6 bases. There are 14 residues in the CDR3. Germline V gene lookup returns CDR1 SQVTM and CDR2 ANQGSEA. Trimming pared 4 bases from V and 3 bases from J, leaving 16 bases between. Here the CDR3 reads CSVAGGTVGYEQYF. The CDR3 coding sequence is TGCAGCGTTGCCGGAGGGACGGTCGGCTACGAGCAGTACTTC.

The V and J genes are TRBV20-1 and TRBJ1-4, with D unclear. Germline V gene data show CDR1 as DFQATT and CDR2 as SNEGSKA (reference sequence). This CDR3 is 14 amino acids long. The V gene lost 8 bases and the J gene lost 1 base, with 14 bases spanning the gap. CDR3 nucleotide sequence: TGCAGTTCAAAGGGTCGGCTAACTAATGAAAAACTGTTTTTT. Translating gives CSSKGRLTNEKLFF.

This clonotype was detected only a few times. The V and J genes are TRBV4-3 and TRBJ1-6; 10 bases match TRBD1. CDR1 is LGHNA, CDR2 YSLEER, per germline. The CDR3 is 16 amino acids. Trimming took 4 bases from V and 7 from J; bases not matched to a gene: 7. The CDR3 spells CASSREAGQGNSPLHF. CDR3 nucleotide sequence: TGCGCCAGCAGCCGAGAGGCGGGACAGGGGAATTCACCCCTCCACTTT.

This chain joins TRBV14 and TRBJ1-6; 10 nucleotides align to TRBD1. V lost 4 bases to trimming and J lost 9 bases; unmatched junction nucleotides: 9. The germline gives CDR1 SGHDN, CDR2 FVKESK. The CDR3 has 16 residues. Here the CDR3 DNA reads TGTGCCAGCAGCCGATCCGGGACAGGGGAGGTTTCACCCCTCCACTTT. Translation gives CASSRSGTGEVSPLHF.

This clonotype has a handful of counts. The gene calls are TRBV9 and TRBJ2-5; D possibly corresponds to TRBD2 (6 bases). From germline, CDR1 is SGDLS and CDR2 YYNGEE. The CDR3 runs to 14 residues. Trimming cost V 4 bases and J 2 bases, with 12 bases left between them. The CDR3 is CASSITGTQETQYF. For the CDR3, the DNA is TGTGCCAGCAGCATAACCGGGACTCAAGAGACCCAGTACTTC.

The genes are TRBV29-1 and TRBJ1-2; D not certain. Per the germline V gene, CDR1 is SQVTM and CDR2 is ANQGSEA. Trimming took off 0 bases at V and 8 bases at J, with 13 bases between the two ends. The CDR3 has 13 amino acids. The CDR3: CSVEDPRIVGYTF. In DNA form, the CDR3 reads TGCAGCGTTGAAGATCCGAGGATCGTCGGCTACACCTTC.

This chain uses TRBV7-2 with TRBJ1-4; 8 nucleotides line up with TRBD1. CDR1 is SGHTA and CDR2 is FQGNSA in the germline V gene. The CDR3 spans 16 residues. After removal of 5 bases from V and 7 bases from J, the junction contained 12 bases not matched to a gene. The CDR3 protein is CASSPPAAGGSEKLFF. DNA of the CDR3: TGTGCCAGCAGCCCCCCCGCGGCAGGGGGCAGTGAAAAACTGTTTTTT.

This clonotype was seen ten or more times. This rearrangement joins TRBV28 to TRBJ2-7, with D maybe TRBD1 (6 bases). The CDR3 spans 15 residues. The V gene's germline CDR1 is MDHEN and CDR2 SYDVKM. Trimming took off 8 bases at V and 3 bases at J, with 20 bases between the two ends. The CDR3 spells CASRDTGMGIYEQYF. CDR3 nucleotides: TGTGCCAGCCGAGATACAGGGATGGGGATCTACGAGCAGTACTTC.

The gene calls are TRBV5-4 and TRBJ1-2; TRBD1 might be the D (6 bases). From germline, CDR1 is SGHNT and CDR2 YYREEE (reference sequence). The CDR3 consists of 14 residues. V gave up 7 bases and J gave up 0 bases, with 13 bases separating them. CDR3 in DNA: TGTGCCAGCGGAAACAGGGCGACTAACTATGGCTACACCTTC. This translates into CASGNRATNYGYTF.

This clonotype has ten or more counts. The chain carries TRBV10-3 and TRBJ1-1; perhaps TRBD1 as D (5 bases). Per the germline V gene, CDR1 is ENHRY and CDR2 is SYGVKD. V was clipped by 4 bases and J by 6 bases, with 9 bases between them. This CDR3 comprises 12 residues. The CDR3 reads CAISGIGAEAFF. CDR3 DNA sequence: TGTGCCATCAGTGGTATAGGGGCTGAAGCTTTCTTT.

This clonotype was picked up many times. The CDR3 here is CASSSRLAGAGELFF. As DNA, the CDR3 is TGTGCCAGCAGCTCCCGACTAGCGGGTGCCGGGGAGCTGTTTTTT. The rearrangement joins TRBV11-3 to TRBJ2-2; 10 bases map to TRBD2. The CDR3 totals 15 residues. The trim removed 4 bases at V and 6 bases at J, leaving 5 bases unmatched. CDR1 is SGHNT, CDR2 YENEEA, per germline. The whole variable domain, filled in from reference TRBV11-3 and TRBJ2-2, reads EAGVVQSPRYKIIEKKQPVAFWCNPISGHNTLYWYLQNLGQGPELLIRYENEEAVDDSQLPKDRFSAERLKGVDSTLKIQPAELGDSAVYLCASSSRLAGAGELFFGEGSRLTVL.

The CDR3 here is CATTAEVLSGANVLTF. In DNA form, the CDR3 reads TGTGCCACCACAGCGGAGGTCCTCTCTGGGGCCAACGTCCTGACTTTC. The chain recombines TRBV15 with TRBJ2-6; D might be TRBD2 (5 bases). The CDR3 totals 16 residues. The V end lost 7 bases, the J end lost 0 bases, and 13 bases lay between the germline ends. Germline V gives CDR1 LNHNV, CDR2 YYDKDF (reference sequence). Drawing the rest from reference TRBV15 and TRBJ2-6, the complete variable domain is DAMVIQNPRYQVTQFGKPVTLSCSQTLNHNVMYWYQQKSSQAPKLLFHYYDKDFNNEADTPDNFQSRRPNTSFCFLDIRSPGLGDTAMYLCATTAEVLSGANVLTFGAGSRLTVL.

The sample holds many counts of this clonotype. The J gene is TRBJ1-2, the V gene TRBV12-5; tentative D call: TRBD1 (6 bases). The CDR3 covers 15 residues. Trimming shortened V by 0 bases and J by 4 bases, and 12 bases separated the two germline ends. The germline gives CDR1 LGHNT, CDR2 FRNRAP. DNA for the CDR3: TGTGCTAGTGGTTTGGTTGTAGGGACAACCTATGGCTACACCTTC. Its translation is CASGLVVGTTYGYTF.